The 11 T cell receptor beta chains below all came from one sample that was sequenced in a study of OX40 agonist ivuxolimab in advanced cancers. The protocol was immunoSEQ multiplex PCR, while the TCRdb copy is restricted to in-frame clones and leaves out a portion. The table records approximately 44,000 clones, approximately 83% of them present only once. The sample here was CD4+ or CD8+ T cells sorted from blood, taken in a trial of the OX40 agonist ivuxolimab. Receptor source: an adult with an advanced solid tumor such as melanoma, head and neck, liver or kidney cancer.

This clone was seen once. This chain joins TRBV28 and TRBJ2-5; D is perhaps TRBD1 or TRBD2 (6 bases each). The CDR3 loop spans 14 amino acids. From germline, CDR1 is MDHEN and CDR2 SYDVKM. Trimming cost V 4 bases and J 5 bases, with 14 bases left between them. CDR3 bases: TGTGCCAGCAGTTCCTCTGGGGGGCTGGAGACCCAGTACTTC. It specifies CASSSSGGLETQYF. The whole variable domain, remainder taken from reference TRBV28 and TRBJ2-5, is DVKVTQSSRYLVKRTGEKVFLECVQDMDHENMFWYRQDPGLGLRLIYFSYDVKMKEKGDIPEGYSVSREKKERFSLILESASTNQTSMYLCASSSSGGLETQYFGPGTRLLVL.

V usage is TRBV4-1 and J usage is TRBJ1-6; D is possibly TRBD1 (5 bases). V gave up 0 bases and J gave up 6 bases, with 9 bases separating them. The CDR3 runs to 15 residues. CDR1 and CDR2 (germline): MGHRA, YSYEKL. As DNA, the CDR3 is TGCGCCAGCAGCCAAGAAGCAGGGTGTAATTCACCCCTCCACTTT. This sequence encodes CASSQEAGCNSPLHF.

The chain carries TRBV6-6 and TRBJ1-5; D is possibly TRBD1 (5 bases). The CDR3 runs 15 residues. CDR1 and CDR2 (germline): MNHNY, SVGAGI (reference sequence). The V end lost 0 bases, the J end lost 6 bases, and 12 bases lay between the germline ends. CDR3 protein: CASSYSMGDGQPQHF. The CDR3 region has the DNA TGTGCCAGCAGTTACTCAATGGGGGACGGTCAGCCCCAGCATTTT.

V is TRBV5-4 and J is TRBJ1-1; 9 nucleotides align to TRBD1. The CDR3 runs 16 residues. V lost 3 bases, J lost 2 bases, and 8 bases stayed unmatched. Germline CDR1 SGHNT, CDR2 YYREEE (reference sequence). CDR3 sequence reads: CASSSTLQGANTEAFF. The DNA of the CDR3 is TGTGCCAGCAGCTCCACCTTACAGGGGGCAAACACTGAAGCTTTCTTT.

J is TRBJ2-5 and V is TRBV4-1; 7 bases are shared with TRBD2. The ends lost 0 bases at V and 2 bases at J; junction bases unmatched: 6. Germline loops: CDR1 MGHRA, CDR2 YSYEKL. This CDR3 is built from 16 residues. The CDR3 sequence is CASSQEPPSGQETQYF. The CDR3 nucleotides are TGCGCCAGCAGCCAAGAGCCGCCTAGCGGACAAGAGACCCAGTACTTC.

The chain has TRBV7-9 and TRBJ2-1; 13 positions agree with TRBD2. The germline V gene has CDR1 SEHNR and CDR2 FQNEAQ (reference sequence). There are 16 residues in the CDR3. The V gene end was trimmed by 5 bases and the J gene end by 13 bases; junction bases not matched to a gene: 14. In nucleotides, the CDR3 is TGTGCCAGCAGCCCCCGACTAGCGGGAGGTTCCATGGGACAGTTCTTC. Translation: CASSPRLAGGSMGQFF.

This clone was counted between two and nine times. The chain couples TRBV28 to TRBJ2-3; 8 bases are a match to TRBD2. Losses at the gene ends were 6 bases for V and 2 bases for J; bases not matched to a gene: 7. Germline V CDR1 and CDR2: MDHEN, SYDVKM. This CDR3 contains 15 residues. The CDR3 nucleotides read TGTGCCAGCAGCCCGGCGGGGGGAAACACAGATACGCAGTATTTT. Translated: CASSPAGGNTDTQYF.

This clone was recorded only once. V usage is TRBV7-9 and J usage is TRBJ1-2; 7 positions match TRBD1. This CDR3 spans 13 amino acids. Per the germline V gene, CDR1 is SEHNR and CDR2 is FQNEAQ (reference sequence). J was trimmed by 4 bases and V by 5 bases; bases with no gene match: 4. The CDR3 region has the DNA TGTGCCAGCAGCCCGAGACAGGGCTATGGCTACACCTTC. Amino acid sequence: CASSPRQGYGYTF.

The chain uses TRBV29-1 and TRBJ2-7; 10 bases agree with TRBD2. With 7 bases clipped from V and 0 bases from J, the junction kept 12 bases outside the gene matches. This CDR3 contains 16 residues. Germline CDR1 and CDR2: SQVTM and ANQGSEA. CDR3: CSALTSGRASSYEQYF. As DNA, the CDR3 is TGCAGCGCCTTGACTAGCGGGCGTGCTAGCTCCTACGAGCAGTACTTC.

The CDR3 nucleotides read TGTGCCAGCAGTCCCATCTCGTCTGGCGGGAACGAGCAGTACTTC. This sequence encodes CASSPISSGGNEQYF. The J gene is TRBJ2-7, the V gene TRBV6-5; maybe TRBD2 (6 bases). The CDR3 has 15 amino acids. The germline V and J ends were trimmed by 5 bases and 5 bases, with 19 bases remaining between them. Germline lookup yields CDR1 MNHEY and CDR2 SVGAGI.

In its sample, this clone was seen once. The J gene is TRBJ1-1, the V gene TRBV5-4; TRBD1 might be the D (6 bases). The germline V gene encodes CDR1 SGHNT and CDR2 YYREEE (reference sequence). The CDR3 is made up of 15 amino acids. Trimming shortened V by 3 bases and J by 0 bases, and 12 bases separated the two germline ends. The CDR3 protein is CASSSLGGVNTEAFF. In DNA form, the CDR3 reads TGTGCCAGCAGCTCCCTAGGGGGGGTGAACACTGAAGCTTTCTTT.